These 17 T cell receptor beta chains originate from one sample sequenced in a study of PD-L1 blockade in urothelial cancer. Sequencing used immunoSEQ multiplex PCR; TCRdb keeps in-frame clones, though not all of them. The table records some 100,000 clones, 91% of them present only once. The specimen was PBMCs, collected around atezolizumab (anti-PD-L1) treatment. The receptors shown here come from a woman of 80 years or more with urothelial cancer.

The rearrangement joins TRBV27 to TRBJ2-1; TRBD2 aligns across 10 bases. The germline gives CDR1 MNHEY, CDR2 SMNVEV (reference sequence). The trim removed 5 bases at V and 9 bases at J, leaving 16 bases unmatched. CDR3 length: 17 residues. The CDR3 protein is CASSPAGGRLAGFEQFF. The DNA of the CDR3 is TGTGCCAGCAGTCCCGCCGGAGGTCGACTAGCGGGTTTTGAGCAGTTCTTC.

The chain joins TRBV6-6 to TRBJ1-2, with TRBD1 matching over 8 bases. After removal of 5 bases from V and 6 bases from J, the junction contained 5 bases not matched to a gene. Germline CDR1 is MNHNY and CDR2 is SVGAGI (reference sequence). The CDR3 extends over 13 amino acids. CDR3 bases: TGTGCCAGCAGTCAGGACAGGGCCCATGGCTACACCTTC. Translation: CASSQDRAHGYTF.

V gene TRBV28 combines with J gene TRBJ2-5, with D possibly TRBD1 on 5 matching bases. Germline CDR1 MDHEN, CDR2 SYDVKM. The V end was cut by 6 bases, the J end by 5 bases, with 10 bases between. The CDR3 sequence is 12 residues long. The CDR3 sequence is CASSSQVETQYF. The CDR3, as DNA: TGTGCCAGCAGCTCACAGGTGGAGACCCAGTACTTC.

This chain links TRBV15 with TRBJ1-2; no clear D. The CDR3 runs to 15 residues. From germline, CDR1 is LNHNV and CDR2 YYDKDF (reference sequence). V dropped 0 bases and J dropped 0 bases, with 8 bases sitting between them. The CDR3: CATSRDNGANYGYTF. The CDR3 coding sequence is TGTGCCACCAGCAGAGATAACGGGGCTAACTATGGCTACACCTTC. Full variable domain (rest looked up from reference TRBV15 and TRBJ1-2): DAMVIQNPRYQVTQFGKPVTLSCSQTLNHNVMYWYQQKSSQAPKLLFHYYDKDFNNEADTPDNFQSRRPNTSFCFLDIRSPGLGDTAMYLCATSRDNGANYGYTFGSGTRLTVV.

This clone was seen only a few times. The gene calls are TRBV6-1 and TRBJ1-5; D is perhaps TRBD1 (6 bases). V shed 7 bases and J shed 3 bases, with 13 bases lying between them. CDR1 is MNHNS and CDR2 is SASEGT in the germline V gene. This CDR3 comprises 14 residues. This chain's CDR3 is CASTSDRNNQPQHF. DNA of the CDR3: TGTGCCAGCACCTCCGACAGGAACAATCAGCCCCAGCATTTT.

This rearrangement joins TRBV5-1 to TRBJ2-1, with 11 positions matching TRBD2. V lost 1 base to trimming and J lost 7 bases; unmatched junction nucleotides: 4. The germline V gene has CDR1 SGHRS and CDR2 YFSETQ. CDR3 length: 15 residues. The CDR3 spells CASSLLGTSGNEQFF. CDR3 coding DNA: TGCGCCAGCAGCTTGTTGGGGACTAGCGGAAATGAGCAGTTCTTC.

The CDR3 DNA is TGTGCCTACCAAACCGGGACAGGGGCTGTCGAGCAGTACTTC. Its protein product is CAYQTGTGAVEQYF. The rearrangement uses TRBV30 and TRBJ2-7, with 10 bases fitting TRBD1. This CDR3 has 14 amino acids. Trimming removed 7 bases from V and 6 bases from J; junction bases left unmatched: 12. CDR1 GTSNPN and CDR2 SVGIG come from the germline V gene (reference sequence).

V usage is TRBV13 and J usage is TRBJ1-2; maybe TRBD1 (5 bases). Germline values: CDR1 PRHDT, CDR2 FYEKMQ (reference sequence). This CDR3 contains 12 residues. V lost 1 base, J lost 8 bases, and 8 bases lay in between. The CDR3 region is CASSLAQGGYTF. CDR3 DNA sequence: TGTGCCAGCAGCTTAGCGCAGGGCGGCTACACCTTC. The variable domain in full, completed from reference TRBV13 and TRBJ1-2, reads AAGVIQSPRHLIKEKRETATLKCYPIPRHDTVYWYQQGPGQDPQFLISFYEKMQSDKGSIPDRFSAQQFSDYHSELNMSSLELGDSALYFCASSLAQGGYTFGSGTRLTVV.

The genes are TRBV5-4 and TRBJ2-5, with D tentatively TRBD1 (6 bases). The germline V gene has CDR1 SGHNT and CDR2 YYREEE (reference sequence). Trimming took off 4 bases at V and 1 base at J, with 14 bases between the two ends. CDR3 size: 15 residues. The CDR3 protein is CASSPRVGAQETQYF. The CDR3 nucleotides read TGTGCCAGCAGCCCCAGGGTGGGGGCCCAAGAGACCCAGTACTTC.

The chain has TRBV7-9 and TRBJ2-3; D is ambiguous. The CDR3 extends over 12 amino acids. V lost 0 bases and J lost 6, with 4 bases in between. Germline CDR1 and CDR2: SEHNR and FQNEAQ (reference sequence). CDR3 in DNA: TGTGCCAGCAGCTTAGCAGCGGATACGCAGTATTTT. Translation gives CASSLAADTQYF.

V usage is TRBV15 and J usage is TRBJ2-1; D remains unclear. Trimming left V 4 bases short and J 8 bases short, with 9 bases between. The CDR3 length is 12 residues. The germline V gene has CDR1 LNHNV and CDR2 YYDKDF (reference sequence). CDR3 DNA: TGTGCCACCAGCACGGTCCGGGATGAGCAGTTCTTC. Its protein product is CATSTVRDEQFF.

The CDR3 DNA reads TGTGCCAGCAGCTCTACATCCCGGGACACTGAAGCTTTCTTT. It is translated as CASSSTSRDTEAFF. V gene TRBV9 combines with J gene TRBJ1-1; D is ambiguous. V lost 4 bases and J 3 bases, leaving 13 bases between the germline ends. Germline assignment: CDR1 SGDLS and CDR2 YYNGEE. This CDR3 is built from 14 residues.

This clone appeared once. The gene calls are TRBV6-1 and TRBJ1-1, with D possibly being TRBD1 (6 bases). CDR1 and CDR2 (germline): MNHNS, SASEGT. There are 14 residues in the CDR3. Trimming took off 3 bases at V and 1 base at J, with 9 bases between the two ends. CDR3 protein: CASSEGGGNTEAFF. The DNA of the CDR3 is TGTGCCAGCAGTGAGGGAGGGGGGAACACTGAAGCTTTCTTT.

This clone was detected once. The gene calls are TRBV15 and TRBJ2-3; 14 bases agree with TRBD2. Germline CDR1 is LNHNV and CDR2 is YYDKDF (reference sequence). The CDR3 has 13 residues. V trimming: 5 bases; J trimming: 15 bases; junction bases outside the gene matches: 7. The CDR3 sequence is CATSPGLAGVKYF. The CDR3, as DNA: TGTGCCACCAGCCCGGGACTAGCGGGGGTAAAATATTTT.

J is TRBJ2-1 and V is TRBV21-1; TRBD2 reflects the table's D call only, with no check against the DNA. TRBV21-1 is listed as a pseudogene. This CDR3 spans 15 amino acids. This CDR3 reads CASLNKVAGAHEQFF. Written as DNA, the CDR3 is TGTGCCAGCTTAAATAAGGTAGCGGGAGCCCATGAGCAGTTCTTC.

V and J are TRBV2 and TRBJ1-2; a possible D gene is TRBD1 (5 bases). The CDR3 consists of 11 residues. Looked up from germline, CDR1 is SNHLY and CDR2 is FYNNEI. CDR3 in DNA: TGTGGGGCTCGGAGGGGCTATGGCTACACCTTC. This codes for CGARRGYGYTF.

The J gene is TRBJ1-5, the V gene TRBV2; no firm D call. CDR3 length: 13 residues. V lost 7 bases and J lost 4, with 11 bases in between. Germline V gene lookup returns CDR1 SNHLY and CDR2 FYNNEI. The CDR3 coding sequence is TGTGCCAGCAAAGGACTGGAAAATCAGCCCCAGCATTTT. This encodes CASKGLENQPQHF.